These 28 T cell receptor beta chains were sequenced from one sample in a study of shared clonotypes between healthy human individuals. Profiling relied on immunoSEQ multiplex PCR, and the TCRdb table lists in-frame clones only, not all of them. The sample carries over a million clones, about three quarters recorded once. The sequenced sample consisted of memory CD4+ T cells sorted from blood. Subset specified: CD45RA-negative fraction. Receptor source: a man younger than 30 in good health.

This clone was recorded a few times. This rearrangement joins TRBV5-4 to TRBJ2-3, with 11 bases aligning to TRBD1. V trimming: 2 bases; J trimming: 6 bases; junction bases outside the gene matches: 8. This CDR3 has 16 residues. The germline gives CDR1 SGHNT, CDR2 YYREEE (reference sequence). CDR3 sequence (DNA): TGTGCCAGCAGCTTAGGACAGGGGGCAGGGTTTGATACGCAGTATTTT. Its protein is CASSLGQGAGFDTQYF.

The chain combines TRBV18 with TRBJ1-5; 9 bases align to TRBD1. The J segment lost 9 bases and the V segment lost 6 bases, leaving 9 bases of the junction unmatched. CDR3 size: 14 residues. The germline gives CDR1 KGHSH, CDR2 LQKENI. CDR3 in amino acids: CASSPDRGKGPQHF. The CDR3 DNA is TGTGCCAGCTCCCCTGACAGGGGGAAAGGGCCCCAGCATTTT.

To note about this clone: Germline and junction disagree at one end, which may indicate a read error. The chain carries TRBV7-7 and TRBJ2-1; 11 bases map to TRBD2. CDR3 size: 16 residues. Per germline, CDR1 SSHAT and CDR2 FNYEAQ (reference sequence). CDR3 bases: TGTGCTAGCAGCCAACTAGCGGGAGCCCCCTACAATGAGCAGTTCTTC. Protein product: CASSQLAGAPYNEQFF.

The chain has TRBV19 and TRBJ2-7; either TRBD1 or TRBD2 may fit D (6 bases each). Trimming removed 8 bases at V and 5 bases at J, with 22 bases between. This CDR3 is 15 amino acids long. Germline CDR1 is LNHDA and CDR2 is SQIVND (reference sequence). The chain's CDR3 is CASARGGGRSDEQYF. CDR3 sequence (DNA): TGTGCCAGTGCCCGAGGGGGTGGGAGGAGCGACGAGCAGTACTTC.

Comments on this clone: Other DNA sequences of this sample code for an identical CDR3. V usage is TRBV5-4 and J usage is TRBJ1-2, with unresolved D. The germline V gene has CDR1 SGHNT and CDR2 YYREEE (reference sequence). The CDR3 is 13 residues long. V dropped 3 bases and J dropped 4 bases, with 10 bases sitting between them. This CDR3 is CASSSDGSYGYTF. CDR3 DNA sequence: TGTGCCAGCAGCTCCGACGGAAGCTATGGCTACACCTTC.

The chain employs TRBV30 and TRBJ1-6; D possibly corresponds to TRBD1 (6 bases). Germline CDR1 and CDR2: GTSNPN and SVGIG (reference sequence). The CDR3 extends over 14 amino acids. V shed 0 bases and J shed 9 bases, with 12 bases lying between them. The CDR3 sequence is CAWSVQGRASPLHF. In DNA, the CDR3 is TGTGCCTGGAGTGTACAGGGCAGGGCTTCACCCCTCCACTTT.

The V gene is TRBV30, the J gene TRBJ2-7, with a possible D match to TRBD1 (5 bases). The CDR3 length is 14 residues. Trimming took off 3 bases at V and 2 bases at J, with 14 bases between the two ends. Germline V lookup: CDR1 GTSNPN, CDR2 SVGIG (reference sequence). DNA for the CDR3: TGTGCCTGGAGGACCGTAGGGGTGGCCTACGAGCAGTACTTC. Protein: CAWRTVGVAYEQYF.

V gene TRBV13 combines with J gene TRBJ2-1, with D hard to call. Trimming took 3 bases from V and 4 from J, leaving 16 bases between them. Germline lookup yields CDR1 PRHDT and CDR2 FYEKMQ (reference sequence). CDR3 length equals 16 residues. The CDR3 loop reads CASSLNGLVPYNEQFF. The CDR3 DNA reads as TGTGCCAGCAGCTTGAATGGGCTCGTCCCTTACAATGAGCAGTTCTTC.

This clone was counted a single time. The J gene is TRBJ2-7, the V gene TRBV10-3; D remains unclear. CDR1 is ENHRY and CDR2 is SYGVKD in the germline V gene. Trimming shortened V by 4 bases and J by 0 bases, and 13 bases separated the two germline ends. The CDR3 spans 15 residues. CDR3 sequence reads: CAISGNSLGSYEQYF. In nucleotides, the CDR3 is TGTGCCATCAGTGGGAACAGTCTTGGCTCCTACGAGCAGTACTTC.

The V gene is TRBV28, the J gene TRBJ2-7, with unresolved D. Germline V gene lookup returns CDR1 MDHEN and CDR2 SYDVKM. The CDR3 has 12 residues. V dropped 6 bases and J dropped 1 base, with 7 bases sitting between them. The CDR3 DNA reads TGTGCCAGCAGCAAACTTTCCTACGAGCAGTACTTC. Its protein is CASSKLSYEQYF.

V gene TRBV4-3 combines with J gene TRBJ1-6; TRBD1 agrees at 8 bases. Unmatched junction bases numbered 7, after V lost 8 bases and J lost 7 bases. The germline V gene encodes CDR1 LGHNA and CDR2 YSLEER. There are 14 residues in the CDR3. The CDR3 protein is CASSPGQVNSPLHF. Written as DNA, the CDR3 is TGCGCCAGCTCACCGGGACAGGTCAATTCACCCCTCCACTTT.

With respect to this clone: This specimen includes other DNA sequences encoding the same CDR3. The V and J genes are TRBV5-1 and TRBJ2-3; 7 bases map to TRBD2. Germline V gives CDR1 SGHRS, CDR2 YFSETQ. The J segment lost 4 bases and the V segment lost 2 bases, leaving 1 base of the junction unmatched. There are 13 residues in the CDR3. DNA of the CDR3: TGCGCCAGCAGCTTAAGCGGGGCAGATACGCAGTATTTT. It codes for CASSLSGADTQYF.

V is TRBV4-2 and J is TRBJ2-5; the match to TRBD2 covers 12 bases. Germline trimming cut 2 bases from V and 4 bases from J; bases unmatched to any gene: 5. The CDR3 spans 16 residues. Germline V lookup: CDR1 LGHNA, CDR2 YNFKEQ. CDR3 protein: CASSQPSSGGGETQYF. CDR3 coding DNA: TGTGCCAGCAGCCAACCCTCTAGCGGGGGGGGAGAGACCCAGTACTTC.

This clone has ten or more counts. V is TRBV4-2 and J is TRBJ1-2; tentative D call: TRBD1 (5 bases). This CDR3 is 17 amino acids long. Trimming took off 2 bases at V and 5 bases at J, with 21 bases between the two ends. The germline V gene encodes CDR1 LGHNA and CDR2 YNFKEQ. CDR3 sequence: CASSQMPEETARYGYTF. The CDR3 DNA sequence: TGTGCCAGCAGCCAAATGCCCGAAGAGACAGCGAGATATGGCTACACCTTC.

This chain links TRBV27 with TRBJ2-2; D is perhaps TRBD1 (6 bases). The CDR3 consists of 16 residues. Germline CDR1 is MNHEY and CDR2 is SMNVEV (reference sequence). Trimming removed 3 bases from V and 0 bases from J, with 11 bases in between. This CDR3 is CASSFGQTANTGELFF. For the CDR3, the DNA is TGTGCCAGCAGTTTTGGACAGACCGCGAACACCGGGGAGCTGTTTTTT.

This clone was seen many times. This sequence joins TRBV5-1 and TRBJ2-5; unclear D gene. Looked up from germline, CDR1 is SGHRS and CDR2 is YFSETQ. The CDR3 is made up of 15 amino acids. Trimming left V 3 bases short and J 1 base short, with 13 bases between. CDR3 amino acids: CASSSHLAGQETQYF. The DNA for the CDR3 is TGCGCCAGCAGCTCGCATTTAGCAGGCCAAGAGACCCAGTACTTC.

This chain joins TRBV23-1 and TRBJ2-2, with D possibly TRBD2 on 6 matching bases. TRBV23-1 is recorded as an ORF, its role being uncertain. Trimming removed 0 bases from V and 5 bases from J, with 16 bases in between. CDR3 length: 17 residues. CDR3 in DNA: TGCGCCAGCAGTCAATCGCTCGGAGAGGGAGGTACCGGGGAGCTGTTTTTT. Protein: CASSQSLGEGGTGELFF.

This clone has just one count. The chain couples TRBV29-1 to TRBJ2-1; perhaps TRBD1 as D (5 bases). The CDR3 covers 12 residues. Per the germline V gene, CDR1 is SQVTM and CDR2 is ANQGSEA. V lost 4 bases and J 4 bases, leaving 8 bases between the germline ends. CDR3 loop: CSVGGQYNEQFF. CDR3 in DNA: TGCAGCGTTGGGGGCCAATACAATGAGCAGTTCTTC.

The chain has TRBV30 and TRBJ2-1; 10 bases fit TRBD2. The V and J ends lost 1 base and 9 bases, in that order; junction bases with no gene match: 12. This CDR3 has 16 residues. Germline assignment: CDR1 GTSNPN and CDR2 SVGIG (reference sequence). CDR3 residues: CAWSALPSGSGGEQFF. The CDR3 DNA follows: TGTGCCTGGAGTGCCCTTCCTAGCGGGAGCGGCGGTGAGCAGTTCTTC.

The chain is built from TRBV13 and TRBJ1-6; 7 nucleotides align to TRBD1. The CDR3 length is 18 residues. Losses at the gene ends were 4 bases for V and 7 bases for J; bases not matched to a gene: 16. Germline lookup yields CDR1 PRHDT and CDR2 FYEKMQ (reference sequence). In DNA, the CDR3 is TGTGCCAGCAGCTATTCTCCAGGACGGGGACAGACCAATTCACCCCTCCACTTT. Amino acids: CASSYSPGRGQTNSPLHF.

To note about this clone: This sample also contains other DNA sequences that code for the same CDR3. The chain carries TRBV5-1 and TRBJ1-1, with 9 bases fitting TRBD1. Trimming removed 4 bases from V and 3 bases from J; junction bases left unmatched: 4. Germline CDR1 and CDR2: SGHRS and YFSETQ. This CDR3 contains 14 residues. The CDR3 reads CASSPDRGHTEAFF. In DNA form, the CDR3 reads TGCGCCAGCAGCCCGGACAGGGGACACACTGAAGCTTTCTTT.

This chain links TRBV2 with TRBJ1-5; no definite D call. Germline V lookup: CDR1 SNHLY, CDR2 FYNNEI. The CDR3 is 17 residues long. The V end was cut by 1 base, the J end by 0 bases, with 13 bases between. The CDR3: CASSEGIRRNSNQPQHF. CDR3 DNA: TGTGCCAGCAGTGAAGGTATAAGGAGAAATAGCAATCAGCCCCAGCATTTT.

The chain couples TRBV2 to TRBJ2-3, with no clear D. The V end was cut by 5 bases, the J end by 5 bases, with 17 bases between. CDR3 length equals 15 residues. The germline V gene has CDR1 SNHLY and CDR2 FYNNEI. The CDR3 DNA reads as TGTGCCAGCAGTAGTAGTGGCCGCGCACAAGATACGCAGTATTTT. It is translated as CASSSSGRAQDTQYF.

The chain uses TRBV18 and TRBJ2-5; 12 positions agree with TRBD1. The CDR3 length is 16 residues. Germline CDR1 is KGHSH and CDR2 is LQKENI. J gave up 5 bases and V 5 bases, and 9 bases lay outside the gene matches. The CDR3 DNA is TGTGCCAGCTCATCGGTTCGGGACAGGGGGCAGGAGACCCAGTACTTC. It yields the protein CASSSVRDRGQETQYF.

The V call is TRBV30, the J call TRBJ2-3; D call uncertain. The CDR3 sequence is 14 residues long. Germline-derived CDR1 and CDR2 are GTSNPN and SVGIG (reference sequence). The V end lost 2 bases, the J end lost 2 bases, and 11 bases lay between the germline ends. The CDR3 reads CAWSPRHLTDTQYF. CDR3 DNA sequence: TGTGCCTGGAGTCCCCGACACCTCACAGATACGCAGTATTTT.

The rearrangement uses TRBV7-2 and TRBJ2-6, with TRBD1 matching over 9 bases. The CDR3 runs 16 residues. Germline CDR1 reads SGHTA; CDR2 reads FQGNSA. The trim removed 4 bases at V and 2 bases at J, leaving 3 bases unmatched. The CDR3 here is CASSWDRAAGANVLTF. CDR3 DNA sequence: TGTGCCAGCAGCTGGGACAGGGCTGCTGGGGCCAACGTCCTGACTTTC.

V and J are TRBV5-4 and TRBJ2-7, with 9 bases aligning to TRBD1. Germline V CDR1 and CDR2: SGHNT, YYREEE (reference sequence). The V segment lost 4 bases and the J segment 4 bases; nucleotides outside the gene matches: 12. This CDR3 has 16 residues. The CDR3 DNA reads TGTGCCAGCAGCCCGAAGGGCGGGACAGGGAGATACGAGCAGTACTTC. Its protein is CASSPKGGTGRYEQYF.

The chain carries TRBV7-8 and TRBJ2-7; D unresolved. Germline assignment: CDR1 SGHVS and CDR2 FQNEAQ. CDR3 size: 14 residues. V lost 5 bases, J lost 3 bases, and 14 bases lay in between. The CDR3 DNA follows: TGTGCCAGCAGCCCCGGACGGTTCGTCTACGAGCAGTACTTC. As protein: CASSPGRFVYEQYF.